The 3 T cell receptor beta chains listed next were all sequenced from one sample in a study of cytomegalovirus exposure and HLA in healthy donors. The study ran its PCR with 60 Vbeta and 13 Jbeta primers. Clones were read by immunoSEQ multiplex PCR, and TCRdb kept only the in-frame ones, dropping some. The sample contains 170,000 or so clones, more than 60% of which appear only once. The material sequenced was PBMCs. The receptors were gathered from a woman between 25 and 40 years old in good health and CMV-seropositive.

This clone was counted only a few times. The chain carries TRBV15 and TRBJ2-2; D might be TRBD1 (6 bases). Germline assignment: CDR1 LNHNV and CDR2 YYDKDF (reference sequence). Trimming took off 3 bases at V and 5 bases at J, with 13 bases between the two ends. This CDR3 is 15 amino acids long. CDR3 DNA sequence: TGTGCCACCAGCAGGGACAGACTAATAACCGGGGAGCTGTTTTTT. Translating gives CATSRDRLITGELFF.

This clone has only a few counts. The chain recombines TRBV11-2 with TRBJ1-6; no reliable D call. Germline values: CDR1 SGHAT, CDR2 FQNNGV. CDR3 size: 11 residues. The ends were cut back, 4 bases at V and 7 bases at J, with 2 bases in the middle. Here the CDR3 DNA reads TGTGCCAGCAGCTCGAATTCACCCCTCCACTTT. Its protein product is CASSSNSPLHF.

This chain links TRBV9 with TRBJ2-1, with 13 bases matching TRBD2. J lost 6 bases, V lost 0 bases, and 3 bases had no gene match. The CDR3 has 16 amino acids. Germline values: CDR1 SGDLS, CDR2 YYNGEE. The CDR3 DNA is TGTGCCAGCAGCGTAGGTGGGACTAGCGGGACCAATGAGCAGTTCTTC. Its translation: CASSVGGTSGTNEQFF. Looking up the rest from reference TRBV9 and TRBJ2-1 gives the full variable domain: DSGVTQTPKHLITATGQRVTLRCSPRSGDLSVYWYQQSLDQGLQFLIQYYNGEERAKGNILERFSAQQFPDLHSELNLSSLELGDSALYFCASSVGGTSGTNEQFFGPGTRLTVL.